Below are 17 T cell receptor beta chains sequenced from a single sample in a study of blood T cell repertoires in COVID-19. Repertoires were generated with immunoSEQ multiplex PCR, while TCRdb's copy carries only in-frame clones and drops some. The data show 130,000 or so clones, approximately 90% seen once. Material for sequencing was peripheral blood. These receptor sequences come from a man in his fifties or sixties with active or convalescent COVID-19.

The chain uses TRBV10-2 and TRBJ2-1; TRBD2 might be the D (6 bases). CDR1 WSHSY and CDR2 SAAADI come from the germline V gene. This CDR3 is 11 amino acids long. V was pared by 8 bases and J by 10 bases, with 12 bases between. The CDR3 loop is CASWEASEQFF. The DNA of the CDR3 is TGCGCCAGCTGGGAGGCTAGCGAGCAGTTCTTC.

CDR3 sequence: CASSSGLSSYEQYF. For the CDR3, the DNA is TGCGCCAGCAGCTCTGGGCTTAGCTCCTACGAGCAGTACTTC. The chain is built from TRBV5-1 and TRBJ2-7; D remains ambiguous. The CDR3 has 14 amino acids. V was shortened by 3 bases and J by 0 bases, with 10 bases between the two germline ends. Germline-derived CDR1 and CDR2 are SGHRS and YFSETQ.

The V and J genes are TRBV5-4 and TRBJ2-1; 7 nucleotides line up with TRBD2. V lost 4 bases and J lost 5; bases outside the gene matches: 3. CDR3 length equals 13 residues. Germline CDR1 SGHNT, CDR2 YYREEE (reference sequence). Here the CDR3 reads CASSRDYHNEQFF. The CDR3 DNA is TGTGCCAGCAGCCGGGACTACCACAATGAGCAGTTCTTC.

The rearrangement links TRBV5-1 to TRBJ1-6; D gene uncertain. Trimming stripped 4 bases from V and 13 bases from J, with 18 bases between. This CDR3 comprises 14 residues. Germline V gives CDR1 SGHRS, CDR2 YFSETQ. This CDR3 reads CASSPRESDAPLHF. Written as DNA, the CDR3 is TGCGCCAGCAGCCCTCGGGAGTCGGATGCGCCCCTCCACTTT. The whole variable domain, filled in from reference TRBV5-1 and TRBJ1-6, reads KAGVTQTPRYLIKTRGQQVTLSCSPISGHRSVSWYQQTPGQGLQFLFEYFSETQRNKGNFPGRFSGRQFSNSRSEMNVSTLELGDSALYLCASSPRESDAPLHFGNGTRLTVT.

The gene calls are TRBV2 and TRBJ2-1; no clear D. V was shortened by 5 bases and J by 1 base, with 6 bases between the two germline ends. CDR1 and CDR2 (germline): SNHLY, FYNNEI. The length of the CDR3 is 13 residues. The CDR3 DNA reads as TGTGCCAGCAGTCAGGATTCCTACAATGAGCAGTTCTTC. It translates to CASSQDSYNEQFF. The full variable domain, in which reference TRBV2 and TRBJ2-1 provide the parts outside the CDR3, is EPEVTQTPSHQVTQMGQEVILRCVPISNHLYFYWYRQILGQKVEFLVSFYNNEISEKSEIFDDQFSVERPDGSNFTLKIRSTKLEDSAMYFCASSQDSYNEQFFGPGTRLTVL.

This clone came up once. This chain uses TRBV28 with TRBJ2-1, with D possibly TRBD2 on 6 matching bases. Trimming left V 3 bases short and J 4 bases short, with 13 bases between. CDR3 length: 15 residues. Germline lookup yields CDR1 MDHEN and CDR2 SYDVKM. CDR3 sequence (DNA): TGTGCCAGCAGTTTGGTAACCGGGACTTACAATGAGCAGTTCTTC. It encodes CASSLVTGTYNEQFF.

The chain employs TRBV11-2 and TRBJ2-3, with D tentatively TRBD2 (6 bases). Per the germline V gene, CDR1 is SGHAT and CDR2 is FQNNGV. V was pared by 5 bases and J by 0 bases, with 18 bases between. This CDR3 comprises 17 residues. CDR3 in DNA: TGTGCCAGCAGCCGTAGGGTGCGGGGATTTAGCACAGATACGCAGTATTTT. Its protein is CASSRRVRGFSTDTQYF.

The chain's CDR3 is CASREGAPTNEKLFF. The DNA for the CDR3 is TGCGCCAGCAGAGAAGGGGCACCAACTAATGAAAAACTGTTTTTT. The chain uses TRBV5-1 and TRBJ1-4, with D perhaps matching TRBD1 (5 bases). Germline V CDR1 and CDR2: SGHRS, YFSETQ. The CDR3 covers 15 residues. V gave up 5 bases and J gave up 0 bases, with 11 bases separating them. The full variable domain, rest sourced from reference TRBV5-1 and TRBJ1-4, is KAGVTQTPRYLIKTRGQQVTLSCSPISGHRSVSWYQQTPGQGLQFLFEYFSETQRNKGNFPGRFSGRQFSNSRSEMNVSTLELGDSALYLCASREGAPTNEKLFFGSGTQLSVL.

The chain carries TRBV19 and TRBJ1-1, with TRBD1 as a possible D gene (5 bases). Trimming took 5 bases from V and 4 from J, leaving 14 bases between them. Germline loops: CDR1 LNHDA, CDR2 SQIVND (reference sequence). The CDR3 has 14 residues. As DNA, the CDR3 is TGTGCCAGTAGTTCCATTGGCAGGGCCACTGAAGCTTTCTTT. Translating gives CASSSIGRATEAFF. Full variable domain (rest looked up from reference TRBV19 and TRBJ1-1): DGGITQSPKYLFRKEGQNVTLSCEQNLNHDAMYWYRQDPGQGLRLIYYSQIVNDFQKGDIAEGYSVSREKKESFPLTVTSAQKNPTAFYLCASSSIGRATEAFFGQGTRLTVV.

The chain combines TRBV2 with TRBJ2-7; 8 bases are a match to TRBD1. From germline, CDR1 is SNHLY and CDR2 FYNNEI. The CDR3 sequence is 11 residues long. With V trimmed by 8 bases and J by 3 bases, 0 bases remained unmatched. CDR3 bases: TGTGCCAGCGACAGGGGCTACGAGCAGTACTTC. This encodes CASDRGYEQYF.

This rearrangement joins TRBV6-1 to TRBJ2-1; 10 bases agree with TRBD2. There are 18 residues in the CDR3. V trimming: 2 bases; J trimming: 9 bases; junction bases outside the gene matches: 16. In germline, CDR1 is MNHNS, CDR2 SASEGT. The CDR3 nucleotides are TGTGCCAGCAGTGAACGGCCTAGCGGGAGTATGGTACGTACTGAGCAGTTCTTC. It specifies CASSERPSGSMVRTEQFF.

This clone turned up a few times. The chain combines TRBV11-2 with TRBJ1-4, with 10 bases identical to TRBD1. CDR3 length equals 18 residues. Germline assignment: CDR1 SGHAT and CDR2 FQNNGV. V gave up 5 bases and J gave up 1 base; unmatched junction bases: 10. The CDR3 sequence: CASSIYGTGDRTNEKLFF. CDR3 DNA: TGTGCCAGCAGCATATACGGGACAGGGGATCGAACTAATGAAAAACTGTTTTTT.

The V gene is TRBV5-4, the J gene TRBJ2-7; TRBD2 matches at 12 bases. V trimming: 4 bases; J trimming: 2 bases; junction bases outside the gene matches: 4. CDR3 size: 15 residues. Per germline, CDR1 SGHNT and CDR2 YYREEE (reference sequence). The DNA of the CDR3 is TGTGCCAGCAGCCTAGCGGGGGGGAACGCCTACGAGCAGTACTTC. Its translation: CASSLAGGNAYEQYF.

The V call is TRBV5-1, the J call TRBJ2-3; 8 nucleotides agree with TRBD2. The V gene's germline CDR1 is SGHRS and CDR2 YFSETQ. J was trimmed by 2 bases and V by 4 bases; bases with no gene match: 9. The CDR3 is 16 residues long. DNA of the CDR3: TGCGCCAGCAGCAGGATAGCGGGGCCTGACACAGATACGCAGTATTTT. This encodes CASSRIAGPDTDTQYF.

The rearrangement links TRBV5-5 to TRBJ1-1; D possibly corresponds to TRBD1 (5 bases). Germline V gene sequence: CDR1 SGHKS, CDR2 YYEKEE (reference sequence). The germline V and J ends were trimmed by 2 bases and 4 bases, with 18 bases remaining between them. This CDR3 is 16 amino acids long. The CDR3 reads CASSFGDRPFFTEAFF. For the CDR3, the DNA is TGTGCCAGCAGCTTCGGAGACAGACCTTTTTTCACTGAAGCTTTCTTT.

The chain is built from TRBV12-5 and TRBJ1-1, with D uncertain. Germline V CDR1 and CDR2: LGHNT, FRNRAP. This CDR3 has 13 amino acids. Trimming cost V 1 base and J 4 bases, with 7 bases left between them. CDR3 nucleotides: TGTGCTAGTGGTTTGGGGCCAGGCACTGAAGCTTTCTTT. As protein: CASGLGPGTEAFF.

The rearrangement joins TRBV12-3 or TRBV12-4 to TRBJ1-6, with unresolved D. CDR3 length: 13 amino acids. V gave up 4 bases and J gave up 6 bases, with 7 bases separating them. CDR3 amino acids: CASSSNSNSPLHF. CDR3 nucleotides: TGTGCCAGCAGTTCGAATAGTAATTCACCCCTCCACTTT.